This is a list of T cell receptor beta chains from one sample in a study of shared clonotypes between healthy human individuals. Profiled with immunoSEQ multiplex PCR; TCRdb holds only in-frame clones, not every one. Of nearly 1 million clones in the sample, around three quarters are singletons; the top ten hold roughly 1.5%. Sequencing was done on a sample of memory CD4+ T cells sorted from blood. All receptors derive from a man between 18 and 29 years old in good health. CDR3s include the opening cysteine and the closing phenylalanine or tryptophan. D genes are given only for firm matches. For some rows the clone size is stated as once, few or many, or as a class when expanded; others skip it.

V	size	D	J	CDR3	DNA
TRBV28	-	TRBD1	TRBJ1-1	CASSLTGSTEAFF	TGTGCCAGCAGTCTGACAGGGTCCACTGAAGCTTTCTTT
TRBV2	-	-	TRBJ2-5	CASSSGERETQYF	TGTGCCAGCAGTTCAGGGGAGAGGGAGACCCAGTACTTC
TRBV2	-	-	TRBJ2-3	CASDLVPDTQYF	TGTGCCAGCGACCTAGTCCCAGATACGCAGTATTTT
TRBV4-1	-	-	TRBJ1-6	CATSNRGGTGNSPLHF	TGCGCCACCTCGAATAGGGGGGGGACTGGTAATTCACCCCTCCACTTT
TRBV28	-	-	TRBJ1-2	CASSWSTGYTF	TGTGCCAGCAGTTGGTCGACCGGCTACACCTTC
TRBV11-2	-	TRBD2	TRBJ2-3	CASSYLAGPTDTQYF	TGTGCCAGCAGCTACCTAGCGGGACCGACAGATACGCAGTATTTT
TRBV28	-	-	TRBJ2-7	CASEGPSGEQYF	TGTGCCAGCGAGGGACCTTCGGGGGAGCAGTACTTC
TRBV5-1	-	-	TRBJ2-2	CASSFRSPGTGELFF	TGCGCCAGCAGCTTTCGATCCCCGGGGACCGGGGAGCTGTTTTTT
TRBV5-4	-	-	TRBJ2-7	CASSRQGIGDEQYF	TGTGCCAGCAGCCGGCAGGGCATTGGGGACGAGCAGTACTTC
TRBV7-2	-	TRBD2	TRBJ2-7	CASSLQTSGTYEQYF	TGTGCCAGCAGCTTACAGACTAGCGGGACTTACGAGCAGTACTTC
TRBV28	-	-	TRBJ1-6	CASSLRRPPRNYNSPLHF	TGTGCCAGCAGTTTGAGACGACCGCCCAGAAACTATAATTCACCCCTCCACTTT
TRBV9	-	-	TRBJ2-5	CASSAGEGRGTQYF	TGTGCCAGCAGCGCAGGCGAGGGACGGGGGACCCAGTACTTC
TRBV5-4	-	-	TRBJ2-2	CASSFGGHTGELFF	TGTGCCAGCAGCTTTGGGGGGCACACCGGGGAGCTGTTTTTT
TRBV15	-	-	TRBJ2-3	CATSRSGLAQDTQYF	TGTGCCACCAGCAGATCGGGGTTAGCACAAGATACGCAGTATTTT
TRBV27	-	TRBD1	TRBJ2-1	CASSSAGTGAGNEQFF	TGTGCCAGCAGCTCGGCCGGGACAGGGGCTGGGAATGAGCAGTTCTTC
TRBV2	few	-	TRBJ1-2	CASTEDTSYGYTF	TGTGCCAGTACCGAGGACACTTCGTATGGCTACACCTTC
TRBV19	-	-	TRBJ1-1	CASSMARMNTEAFF	TGTGCCAGTAGTATGGCGCGGATGAACACTGAAGCTTTCTTT
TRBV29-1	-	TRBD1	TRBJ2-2	CSVARTGETGELFF	TGCAGCGTTGCCAGGACAGGGGAGACCGGGGAGCTGTTTTTT
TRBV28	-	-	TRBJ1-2	CASSTRPNYGYTF	TGTGCCAGCAGTACTCGGCCTAACTATGGCTACACCTTC
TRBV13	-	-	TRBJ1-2	CASSLAGIYGYTF	TGTGCCAGCAGCTTAGCGGGGATCTATGGCTACACCTTC
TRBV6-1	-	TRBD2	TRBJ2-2	CASSTLAGGTGELFF	TGTGCCAGCAGTACCTTAGCGGGGGGCACCGGGGAGCTGTTTTTT
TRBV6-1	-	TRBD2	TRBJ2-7	CASRRTSGQYEQYF	TGTGCCAGCAGAAGGACTAGCGGGCAATACGAGCAGTACTTC
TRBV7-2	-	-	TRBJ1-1	CASSPTRQWTEAFF	TGTGCCAGCAGCCCAACCCGACAGTGGACTGAAGCTTTCTTT
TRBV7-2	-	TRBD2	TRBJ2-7	CASSQRPGLAGHEQYF	TGTGCCAGCAGCCAAAGGCCGGGACTAGCGGGACACGAGCAGTACTTC
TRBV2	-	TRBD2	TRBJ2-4	CASSGSGGLAKNIQYF	TGTGCCAGCAGTGGGAGCGGGGGGCTAGCCAAAAACATTCAGTACTTC
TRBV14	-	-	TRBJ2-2	CASSQDFGTGELFF	TGTGCCAGCAGCCAAGATTTTGGGACCGGGGAGCTGTTTTTT
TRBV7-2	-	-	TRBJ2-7	CASSLGAAPPYEQYF	TGTGCCAGCAGCTTAGGTGCGGCCCCACCCTACGAGCAGTACTTC
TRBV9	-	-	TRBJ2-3	CASSVGLTGSSTDTQYF	TGTGCCAGCAGCGTAGGATTGACGGGGAGTAGCACAGATACGCAGTATTTT
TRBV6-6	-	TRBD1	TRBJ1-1	CASGTGGSTEAFF	TGTGCCAGCGGCACAGGGGGTAGCACTGAAGCTTTCTTT
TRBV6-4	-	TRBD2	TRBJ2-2	CASSPLPGTSRTGELFF	TGTGCCAGCAGTCCACTCCCCGGGACTAGTCGGACCGGGGAGCTGTTTTTT
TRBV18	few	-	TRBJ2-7	CASSPSRSGEQYF	TGTGCCAGCTCACCTTCCCGGAGTGGCGAGCAGTACTTC
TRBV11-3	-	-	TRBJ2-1	CASSSGTDYSYNEQFF	TGTGCCAGCAGCTCCGGGACGGATTATTCCTACAATGAGCAGTTCTTC
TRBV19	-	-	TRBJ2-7	CASSPCEQYF	TGTGCCAGTAGTCCTTGCGAGCAGTACTTC
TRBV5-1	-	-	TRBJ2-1	CASSLFPGVFNEQFF	TGCGCCAGCAGCTTGTTTCCAGGGGTCTTCAATGAGCAGTTCTTC
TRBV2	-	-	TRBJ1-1	CASSDGTRNTEAFF	TGTGCCAGCAGCGACGGGACACGGAACACTGAAGCTTTCTTT
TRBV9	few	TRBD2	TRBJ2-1	CASSVALAGAAYNEQFF	TGTGCCAGCAGCGTAGCCCTAGCGGGAGCGGCCTACAATGAGCAGTTCTTC
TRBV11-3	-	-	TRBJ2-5	CASSMQPGSDQYF	TGTGCCAGCAGCATGCAGCCCGGGAGCGACCAGTACTTC
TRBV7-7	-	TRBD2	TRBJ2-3	CASSLGGGVQDTQYF	TGTGCTAGCAGCTTAGGCGGGGGGGTGCAAGATACGCAGTATTTT
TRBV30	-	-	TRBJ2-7	CAWRESGRSYEQYF	TGTGCCTGGAGAGAAAGTGGGCGTAGTTACGAGCAGTACTTC
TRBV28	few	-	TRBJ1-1	CASSFGGGNTEAFF	TGTGCCAGCAGTTTCGGGGGAGGGAACACTGAAGCTTTCTTT
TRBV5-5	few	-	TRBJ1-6	CASSLEGGNSPLHF	TGTGCCAGCAGCTTGGAAGGGGGAAATTCACCCCTCCACTTT
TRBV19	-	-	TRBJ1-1	CASSIQGTGNTEAFF	TGTGCCAGTAGTATTCAGGGGACGGGGAACACTGAAGCTTTCTTT
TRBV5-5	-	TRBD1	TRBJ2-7	CASSLATGTNYEQYF	TGTGCCAGCAGCTTGGCGACAGGGACGAACTACGAGCAGTACTTC
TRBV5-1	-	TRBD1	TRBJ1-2	CASSVGTDNYGYTF	TGCGCCAGCAGCGTGGGGACAGATAACTATGGCTACACCTTC
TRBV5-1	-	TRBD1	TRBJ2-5	CASSYRQGWETQYF	TGCGCCAGCAGCTACCGACAGGGATGGGAGACCCAGTACTTC
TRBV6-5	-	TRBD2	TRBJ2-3	CASRLAGEVDTQYF	TGTGCCAGCAGACTAGCGGGAGAGGTAGATACGCAGTATTTT
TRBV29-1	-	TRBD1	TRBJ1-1	CSGGQGATEAFF	TGCAGCGGGGGACAGGGGGCTACTGAAGCTTTCTTT
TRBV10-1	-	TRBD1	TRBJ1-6	CASSAGGRTSPLHF	TGCGCCAGCAGTGCAGGGGGCCGCACTTCACCCCTCCACTTT
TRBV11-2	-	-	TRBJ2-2	CASSPGLTGELFF	TGTGCCAGCAGCCCCGGGTTAACCGGGGAGCTGTTTTTT
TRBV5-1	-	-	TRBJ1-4	CASSLGSGEKLFF	TGCGCCAGCAGCTTGGGTAGCGGTGAAAAACTGTTTTTT
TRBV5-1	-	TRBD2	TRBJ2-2	CASSRSGTSGENTGELFF	TGCGCCAGCAGTCGATCCGGGACTAGCGGGGAGAACACCGGGGAGCTGTTTTTT
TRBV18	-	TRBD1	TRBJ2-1	CASSPPGQANNEQFF	TGTGCCAGCTCACCACCGGGACAGGCTAACAATGAGCAGTTCTTC
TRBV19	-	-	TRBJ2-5	CASSLAAASTQETQYF	TGTGCCAGTAGCTTAGCGGCTGCCTCGACCCAAGAGACCCAGTACTTC
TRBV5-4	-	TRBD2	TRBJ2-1	CASRMGGVSYNEQFF	TGTGCCAGCAGAATGGGAGGGGTCTCCTACAATGAGCAGTTCTTC